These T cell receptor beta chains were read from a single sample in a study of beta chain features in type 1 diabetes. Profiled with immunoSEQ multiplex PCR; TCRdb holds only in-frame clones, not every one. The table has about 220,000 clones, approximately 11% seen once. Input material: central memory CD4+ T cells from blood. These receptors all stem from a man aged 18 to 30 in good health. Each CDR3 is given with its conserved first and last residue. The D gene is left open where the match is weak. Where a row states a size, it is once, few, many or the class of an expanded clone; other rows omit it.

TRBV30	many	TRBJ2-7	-	TGTGCCTGGAGTCCCTCGCCGTGGGAGAGCTCCTACGAGCAGTACTTC	CAWSPSPWESSYEQYF
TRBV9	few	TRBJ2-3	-	TGTGCCAGCAGCGTAGACCCAGCGGGCTTCACAGATACGCAGTATTTT	CASSVDPAGFTDTQYF
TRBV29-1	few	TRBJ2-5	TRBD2	TGCAGCGTTGCGACTAGCGGGAGGGCCTATCTCCAAGACGTGACCCAGTACTTC	CSVATSGRAYLQDVTQYF
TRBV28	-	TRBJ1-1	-	TGTGCCAGCAACCGGCCCCCTCCGAACACTGAAGCTTTCTTT	CASNRPPPNTEAFF
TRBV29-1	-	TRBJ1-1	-	TGCAGCGTTGGTAGGACTGAAGCTTTCTTT	CSVGRTEAFF
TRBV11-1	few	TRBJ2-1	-	TGTGCCAGCAGCCCGGGCGCCTACAATGAGCAGTTCTTC	CASSPGAYNEQFF
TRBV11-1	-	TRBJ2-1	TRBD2	TGTGCCAGCAGCCCACGTCGGGAGCGGGAGAGTAGGAGGCAGTTCTTC	CASSPRRERESRRQFF
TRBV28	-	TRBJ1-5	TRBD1	TGTGCCAGCAGTCGGACAGGACACAATCAGCCCCAGCATTTT	CASSRTGHNQPQHF
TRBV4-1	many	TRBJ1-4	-	TGCGCCAGCACCTCCCTGGCCGGCCATAATGAAAAACTGTTTTTT	CASTSLAGHNEKLFF
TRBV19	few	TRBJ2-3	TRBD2	TGTGCCAGTAGTACCCTCCCTAGCGGGAGGATCACAGATACGCAGTATTTT	CASSTLPSGRITDTQYF
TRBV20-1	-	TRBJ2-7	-	TGCAGTGCTGATGATAACTACGAGCAGTACTTC	CSADDNYEQYF
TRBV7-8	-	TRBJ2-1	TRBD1	TGTGCCAGCAGACAACGGGGACAGGAGCAGTTCTTC	CASRQRGQEQFF
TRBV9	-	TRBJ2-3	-	TGTGCCAGCAGCCGCTCATTCGGGGAGTCGGGAGATACGCAGTATTTT	CASSRSFGESGDTQYF
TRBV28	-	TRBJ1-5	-	TGTGCCAGCAGTTTTGGGGCCCGCCGGCTGAGCAATCAGCCCCAGCATTTT	CASSFGARRLSNQPQHF
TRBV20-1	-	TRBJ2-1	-	TGCAGTGCTTGGAAGCCCAATGAGCAGTTCTTC	CSAWKPNEQFF
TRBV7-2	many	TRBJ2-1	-	TGTGCCAGCAGCTTGCAGTTTGGGCTAGCCTACAATGAGCAGTTCTTC	CASSLQFGLAYNEQFF
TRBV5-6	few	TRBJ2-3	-	TGTGCCAGCAGCTTGACGGGCTCAGATACGCAGTATTTT	CASSLTGSDTQYF
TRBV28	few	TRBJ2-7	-	TGTGCCAGCAGTTCCCTTAGGGGGTCCCAACGCAACTACGAGCAGTACTTC	CASSSLRGSQRNYEQYF
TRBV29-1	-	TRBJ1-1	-	TGCAGCTACCAACTCACGGAAGCTTTCTTT	CSYQLTEAFF
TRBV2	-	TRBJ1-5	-	TGTGCCAGCAGTGTTAGCCGAAATCAGCCCCAGCATTTT	CASSVSRNQPQHF
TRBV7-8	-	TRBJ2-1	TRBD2	TGTGCCAGCGTAGGGGCGCGGGCTAGCGGGAGCAATGAGCAGTTCTTC	CASVGARASGSNEQFF
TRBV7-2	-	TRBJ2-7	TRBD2	TGTGCCAGCAGCTTAGGCGGCAGCGGGAGGGGAAGCGAGCAGTACTTC	CASSLGGSGRGSEQYF
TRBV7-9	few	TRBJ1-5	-	TGTGCCAGCAGCGCAACAGGCAATCAGCCCCAGCATTTT	CASSATGNQPQHF